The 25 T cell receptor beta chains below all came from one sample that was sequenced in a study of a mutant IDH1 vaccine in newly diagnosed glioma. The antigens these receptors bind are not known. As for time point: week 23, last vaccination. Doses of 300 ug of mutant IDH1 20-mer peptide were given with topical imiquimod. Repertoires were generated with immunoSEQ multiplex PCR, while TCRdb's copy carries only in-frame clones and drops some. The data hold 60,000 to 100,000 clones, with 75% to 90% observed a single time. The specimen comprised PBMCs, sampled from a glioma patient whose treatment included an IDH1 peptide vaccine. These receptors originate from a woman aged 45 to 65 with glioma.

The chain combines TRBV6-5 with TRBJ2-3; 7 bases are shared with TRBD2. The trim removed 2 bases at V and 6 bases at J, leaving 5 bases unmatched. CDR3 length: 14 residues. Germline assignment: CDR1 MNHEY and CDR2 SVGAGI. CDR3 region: CASSYGGGADTQYF. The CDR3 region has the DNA TGTGCCAGCAGTTACGGGGGAGGGGCGGATACGCAGTATTTT.

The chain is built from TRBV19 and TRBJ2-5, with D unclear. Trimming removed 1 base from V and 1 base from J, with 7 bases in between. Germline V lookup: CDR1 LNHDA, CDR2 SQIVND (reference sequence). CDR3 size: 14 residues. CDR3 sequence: CASSIGPSQETQYF. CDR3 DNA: TGTGCCAGTAGTATAGGTCCCAGCCAAGAGACCCAGTACTTC.

The CDR3 DNA follows: TGTGCCAGCAGTTACCTGGCGGACAATGAGCAGTTCTTC. It codes for CASSYLADNEQFF. This chain uses TRBV6-5 with TRBJ2-1; D gene uncertain. The CDR3 covers 13 residues. The V end was cut by 2 bases, the J end by 5 bases, with 7 bases between. Germline assignment: CDR1 MNHEY and CDR2 SVGAGI.

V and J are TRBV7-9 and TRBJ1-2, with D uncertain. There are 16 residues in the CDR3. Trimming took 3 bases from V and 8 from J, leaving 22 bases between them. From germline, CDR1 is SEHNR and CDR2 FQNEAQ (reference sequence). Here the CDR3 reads CASSFAARRREHGYTF. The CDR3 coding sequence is TGTGCCAGCAGCTTTGCAGCAAGACGGAGGGAACACGGCTACACCTTC.

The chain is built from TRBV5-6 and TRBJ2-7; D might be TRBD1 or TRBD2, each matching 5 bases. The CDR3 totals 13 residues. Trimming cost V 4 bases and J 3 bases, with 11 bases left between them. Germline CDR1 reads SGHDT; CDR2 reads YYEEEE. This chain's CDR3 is CASSLGRYYEQYF. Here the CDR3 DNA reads TGTGCCAGCAGCCTGGGACGGTACTACGAGCAGTACTTC.

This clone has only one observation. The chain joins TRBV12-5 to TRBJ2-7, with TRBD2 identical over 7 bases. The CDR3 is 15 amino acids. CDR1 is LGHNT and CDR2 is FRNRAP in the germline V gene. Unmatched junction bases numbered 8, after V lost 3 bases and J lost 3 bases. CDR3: CASGFFLADLYEQYF. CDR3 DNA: TGTGCTAGTGGTTTCTTCCTAGCGGACCTCTACGAGCAGTACTTC.

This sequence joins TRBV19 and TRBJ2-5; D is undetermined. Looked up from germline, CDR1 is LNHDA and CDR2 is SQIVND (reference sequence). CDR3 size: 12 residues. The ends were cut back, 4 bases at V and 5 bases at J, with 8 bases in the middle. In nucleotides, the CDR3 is TGTGCCAGTAGTAGAGTGGCGGAGACCCAGTACTTC. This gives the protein CASSRVAETQYF.

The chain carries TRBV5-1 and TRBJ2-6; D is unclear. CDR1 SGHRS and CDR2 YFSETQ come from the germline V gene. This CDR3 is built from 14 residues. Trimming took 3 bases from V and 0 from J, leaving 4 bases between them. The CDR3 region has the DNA TGCGCCAGCAGCTACGGCTCTGGGGCCAACGTCCTGACTTTC. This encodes CASSYGSGANVLTF.

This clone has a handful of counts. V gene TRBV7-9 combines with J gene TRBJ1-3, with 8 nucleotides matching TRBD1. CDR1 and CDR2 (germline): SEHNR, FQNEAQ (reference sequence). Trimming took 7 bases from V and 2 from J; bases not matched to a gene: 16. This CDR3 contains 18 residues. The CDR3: CASTLGDLRDRPGNTIYF. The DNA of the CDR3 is TGTGCCAGCACCCTAGGCGATCTCCGGGACAGGCCTGGAAACACCATATATTTT.

CDR3 DNA sequence: TGTGCCAGCAGTTCGGAGGGGGCGTTTACCGAAGCTTTCTTT. As protein: CASSSEGAFTEAFF. This chain joins TRBV6-1 and TRBJ1-1; 7 bases map to TRBD1. This CDR3 region has 14 residues. CDR1 is MNHNS and CDR2 is SASEGT in the germline V gene. V gave up 5 bases and J gave up 8 bases; unmatched junction bases: 11.

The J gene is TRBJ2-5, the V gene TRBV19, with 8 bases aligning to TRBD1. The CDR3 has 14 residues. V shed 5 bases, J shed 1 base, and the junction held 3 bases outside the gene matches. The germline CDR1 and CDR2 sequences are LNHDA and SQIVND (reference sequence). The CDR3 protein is CASSPGQVQETQYF. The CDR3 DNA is TGTGCCAGTAGTCCGGGACAGGTCCAAGAGACCCAGTACTTC.

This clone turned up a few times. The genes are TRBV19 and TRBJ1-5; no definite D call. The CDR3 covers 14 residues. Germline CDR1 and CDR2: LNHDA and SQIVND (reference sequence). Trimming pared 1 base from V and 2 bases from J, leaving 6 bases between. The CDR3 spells CASSIGRGNQPQHF. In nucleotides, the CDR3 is TGTGCCAGTAGTATAGGGCGGGGCAATCAGCCCCAGCATTTT.

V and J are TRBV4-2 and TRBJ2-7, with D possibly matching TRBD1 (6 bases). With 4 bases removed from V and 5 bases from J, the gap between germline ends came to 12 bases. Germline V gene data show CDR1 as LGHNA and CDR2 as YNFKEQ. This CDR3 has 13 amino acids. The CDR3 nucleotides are TGTGCCAGCAGCCTCCGGGACAATGACGAGCAGTACTTC. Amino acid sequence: CASSLRDNDEQYF.

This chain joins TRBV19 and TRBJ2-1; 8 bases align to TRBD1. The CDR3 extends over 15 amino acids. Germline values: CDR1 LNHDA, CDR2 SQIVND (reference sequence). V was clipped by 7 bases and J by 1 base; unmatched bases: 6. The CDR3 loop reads CASTRQGPSYNEQFF. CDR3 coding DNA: TGTGCCAGTACCAGACAGGGGCCTTCCTACAATGAGCAGTTCTTC.

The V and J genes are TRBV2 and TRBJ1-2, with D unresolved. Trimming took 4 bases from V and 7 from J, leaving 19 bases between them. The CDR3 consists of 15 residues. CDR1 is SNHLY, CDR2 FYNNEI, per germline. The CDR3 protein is CASSGPTGPIFGYTF. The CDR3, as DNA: TGTGCCAGCAGTGGGCCCACCGGTCCTATATTTGGCTACACCTTC.

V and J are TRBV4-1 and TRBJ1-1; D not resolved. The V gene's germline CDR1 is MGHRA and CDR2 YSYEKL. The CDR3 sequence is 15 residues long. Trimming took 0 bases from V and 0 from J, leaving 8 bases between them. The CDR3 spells CASSQDGYMNTEAFF. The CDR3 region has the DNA TGCGCCAGCAGCCAAGATGGCTACATGAACACTGAAGCTTTCTTT.

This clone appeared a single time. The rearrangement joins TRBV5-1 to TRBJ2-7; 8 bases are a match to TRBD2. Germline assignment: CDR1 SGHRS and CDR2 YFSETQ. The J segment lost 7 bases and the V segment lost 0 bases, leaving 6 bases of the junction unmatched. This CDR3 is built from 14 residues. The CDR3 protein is CASSLDSRGGEQYF. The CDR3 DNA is TGCGCCAGCAGCTTGGACAGCCGGGGGGGAGAGCAGTACTTC.

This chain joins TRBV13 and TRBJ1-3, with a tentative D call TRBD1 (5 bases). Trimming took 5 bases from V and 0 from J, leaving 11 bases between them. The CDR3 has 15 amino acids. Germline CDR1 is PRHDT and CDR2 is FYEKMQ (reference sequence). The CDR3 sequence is CASSPGRVSGNTIYF. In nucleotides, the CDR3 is TGTGCCAGCAGCCCAGGGAGGGTCTCTGGAAACACCATATATTTT.

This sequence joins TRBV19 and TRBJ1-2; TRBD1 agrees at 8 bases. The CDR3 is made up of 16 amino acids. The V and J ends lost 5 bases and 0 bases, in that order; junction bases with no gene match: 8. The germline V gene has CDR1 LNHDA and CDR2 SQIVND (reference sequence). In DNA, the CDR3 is TGTGCCAGTAGTTACAGGGGGGCGAACGCTAACTATGGCTACACCTTC. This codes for CASSYRGANANYGYTF.

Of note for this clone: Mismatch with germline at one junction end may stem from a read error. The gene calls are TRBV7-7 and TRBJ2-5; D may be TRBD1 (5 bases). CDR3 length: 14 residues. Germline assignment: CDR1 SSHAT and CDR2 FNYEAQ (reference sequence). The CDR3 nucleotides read TGTGCTAGCAGCTTAGGGGCCGGCCAAGAGACCCAGTACTTC. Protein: CASSLGAGQETQYF.

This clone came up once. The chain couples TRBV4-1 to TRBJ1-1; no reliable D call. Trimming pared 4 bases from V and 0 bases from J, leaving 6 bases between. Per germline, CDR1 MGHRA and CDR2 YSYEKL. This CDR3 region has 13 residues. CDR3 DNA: TGCGCCAGCAGCCTAGTAGTGAACACTGAAGCTTTCTTT. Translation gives CASSLVVNTEAFF.

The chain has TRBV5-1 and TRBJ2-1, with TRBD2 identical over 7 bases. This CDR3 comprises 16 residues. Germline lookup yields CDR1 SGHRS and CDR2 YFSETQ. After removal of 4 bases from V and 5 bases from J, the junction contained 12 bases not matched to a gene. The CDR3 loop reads CASSPRTGGPNNEQFF. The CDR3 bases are TGCGCCAGCAGCCCACGGACGGGAGGACCGAACAATGAGCAGTTCTTC.

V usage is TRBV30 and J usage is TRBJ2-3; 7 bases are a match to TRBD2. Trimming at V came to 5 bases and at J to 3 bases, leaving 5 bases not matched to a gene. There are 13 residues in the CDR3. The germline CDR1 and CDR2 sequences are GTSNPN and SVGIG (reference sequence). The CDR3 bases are TGTGCCTGGCAGCGGGGCGGGACAGATACGCAGTATTTT. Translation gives CAWQRGGTDTQYF.

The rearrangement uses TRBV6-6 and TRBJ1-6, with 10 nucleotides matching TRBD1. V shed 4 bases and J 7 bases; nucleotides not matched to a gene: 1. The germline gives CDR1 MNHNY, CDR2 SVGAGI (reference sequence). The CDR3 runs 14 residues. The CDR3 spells CASSWGQGNSPLHF. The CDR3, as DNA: TGTGCCAGCAGTTGGGGACAGGGGAATTCACCCCTCCACTTT.

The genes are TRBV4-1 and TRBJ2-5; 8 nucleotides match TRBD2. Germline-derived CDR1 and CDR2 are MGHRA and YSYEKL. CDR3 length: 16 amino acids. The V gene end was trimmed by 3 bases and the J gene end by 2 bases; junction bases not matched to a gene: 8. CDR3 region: CASSQVGLARQETQYF. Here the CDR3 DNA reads TGCGCCAGCAGCCAGGTCGGACTAGCTCGGCAAGAGACCCAGTACTTC.